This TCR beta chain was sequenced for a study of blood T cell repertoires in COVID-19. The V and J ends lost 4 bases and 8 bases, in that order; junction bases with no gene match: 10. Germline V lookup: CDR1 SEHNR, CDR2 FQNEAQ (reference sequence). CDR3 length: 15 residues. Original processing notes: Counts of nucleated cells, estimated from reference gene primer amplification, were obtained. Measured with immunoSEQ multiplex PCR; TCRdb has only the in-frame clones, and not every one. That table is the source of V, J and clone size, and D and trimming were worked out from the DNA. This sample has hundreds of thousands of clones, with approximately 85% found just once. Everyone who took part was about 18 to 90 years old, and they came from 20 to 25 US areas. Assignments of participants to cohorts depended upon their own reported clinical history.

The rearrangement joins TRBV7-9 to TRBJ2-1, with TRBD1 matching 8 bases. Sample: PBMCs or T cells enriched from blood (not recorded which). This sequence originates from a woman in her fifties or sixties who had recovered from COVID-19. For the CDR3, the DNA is TGTGCCAGCAGCTCGCAGGGGGCGCTGAACGATGAGCAGTTCTTC. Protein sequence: CASSSQGALNDEQFF.